Following are 27 T cell receptor beta chains from one sample sequenced in a study of radiotherapy plus CTLA-4 blockade in lung cancer. The data were produced by immunoSEQ multiplex PCR, yet TCRdb's version contains in-frame clones alone and is incomplete. The table lists over 95,000 clones, about four fifths of them singletons. The starting material was peripheral blood, obtained from a patient treated with radiotherapy plus ipilimumab. These receptor sequences come from a human donor with non-small cell lung cancer who had a partial response to radiotherapy plus ipilimumab. Some clones in this sample may be carry-over from other donors' samples.

This chain joins TRBV6-5 and TRBJ1-6; 9 bases are shared with TRBD1. This CDR3 has 15 amino acids. Germline CDR1 and CDR2: MNHEY and SVGAGI. V shed 2 bases and J 10 bases; nucleotides not matched to a gene: 6. CDR3 loop: CASSYGQGLGSPLHF. The CDR3 nucleotides are TGTGCCAGCAGTTACGGACAGGGGTTGGGATCACCCCTCCACTTT.

This chain connects TRBV7-2 to TRBJ2-2; the match to TRBD1 covers 8 bases. This CDR3 has 16 amino acids. From germline, CDR1 is SGHTA and CDR2 FQGNSA. V lost 4 bases and J lost 4; bases outside the gene matches: 8. CDR3 coding DNA: TGTGCCAGCAGCTCATCAGGGGGCCGCGGCACCGGGGAGCTGTTTTTT. It encodes CASSSSGGRGTGELFF.

V is TRBV18 and J is TRBJ2-7; TRBD1 agrees at 10 bases. V trimming: 3 bases; J trimming: 2 bases; junction bases outside the gene matches: 4. The CDR3 spans 15 residues. Germline V CDR1 and CDR2: KGHSH, LQKENI. CDR3 in DNA: TGTGCCAGCTCACCCTCCGGACAGGGGGCCTACGAGCAGTACTTC. Translation: CASSPSGQGAYEQYF.

This clone showed up just a few times. The chain employs TRBV19 and TRBJ2-1, with D possibly TRBD2 on 6 matching bases. Germline V gene lookup returns CDR1 LNHDA and CDR2 SQIVND (reference sequence). Trimming shortened V by 3 bases and J by 13 bases, and 16 bases separated the two germline ends. This CDR3 is 13 amino acids long. CDR3 coding DNA: TGTGCCAGTAGTATTAGGCTTGGCGGGATCCAGTTCTTC. This encodes CASSIRLGGIQFF.

V is TRBV10-2 and J is TRBJ2-1; D is perhaps TRBD1 (6 bases). Germline V lookup: CDR1 WSHSY, CDR2 SAAADI. V was trimmed by 6 bases and J by 5 bases, leaving 14 bases between them. The CDR3 spans 14 residues. For the CDR3, the DNA is TGCGCCAGCAGCCGCCGGGACATCGACAATGAGCAGTTCTTC. It codes for CASSRRDIDNEQFF.

The chain carries TRBV6-1 and TRBJ2-7; no clear D gene. Trimming cost V 2 bases and J 3 bases, with 14 bases left between them. There are 15 residues in the CDR3. Germline lookup yields CDR1 MNHNS and CDR2 SASEGT. Here the CDR3 reads CASSELFGQVYEQYF. As DNA, the CDR3 is TGTGCCAGCAGTGAACTTTTTGGGCAGGTCTACGAGCAGTACTTC.

The CDR3 protein is CASSVGTVRNTIYF. CDR3 DNA sequence: TGTGCCAGCAGCGTAGGGACAGTTAGAAACACCATATATTTT. The rearrangement links TRBV9 to TRBJ1-3, with D tentatively TRBD1 (6 bases). The CDR3 has 14 residues. Trimming took 0 bases from V and 5 from J, leaving 9 bases between them. Germline V gene data show CDR1 as SGDLS and CDR2 as YYNGEE.

In nucleotides, the CDR3 is TGTGCCAGCAGGGTGATTGAGGCTGGGGCCAACGTCCTGACTTTC. This translates into CASRVIEAGANVLTF. The chain carries TRBV6-5 and TRBJ2-6; D not certain. CDR3 length: 15 residues. The V gene's germline CDR1 is MNHEY and CDR2 SVGAGI. Trimming cost V 6 bases and J 2 bases, with 11 bases left between them.

Details on this clone: Relative to the germline gene, one junction end is altered; a read error may explain this. The V and J genes are TRBV7-8 and TRBJ2-5, with D maybe TRBD1 (5 bases). The CDR3 has 8 amino acids. Germline CDR1 reads SGHVS; CDR2 reads FQNEAQ. CDR3 region: CASNEGDF. The CDR3 DNA is TGTGCCAGCAACGAAGGGGACTTC.

J is TRBJ2-2 and V is TRBV5-1; D remains ambiguous. This CDR3 has 14 residues. V was shortened by 5 bases and J by 0 bases, with 8 bases between the two germline ends. Germline values: CDR1 SGHRS, CDR2 YFSETQ. The chain's CDR3 is CASRLEANTGELFF. CDR3 DNA: TGCGCCAGCAGGTTAGAAGCGAACACCGGGGAGCTGTTTTTT. The full variable domain, with the rest looked up from reference TRBV5-1 and TRBJ2-2, is KAGVTQTPRYLIKTRGQQVTLSCSPISGHRSVSWYQQTPGQGLQFLFEYFSETQRNKGNFPGRFSGRQFSNSRSEMNVSTLELGDSALYLCASRLEANTGELFFGEGSRLTVL.

This chain uses TRBV27 with TRBJ1-6; maybe TRBD1 (6 bases). The germline V gene encodes CDR1 MNHEY and CDR2 SMNVEV (reference sequence). The CDR3 is 16 amino acids. The V end lost 5 bases, the J end lost 0 bases, and 11 bases lay between the germline ends. CDR3 sequence: CASSKTGSSYNSPLHF. DNA of the CDR3: TGTGCCAGCAGTAAAACAGGGAGCTCCTATAATTCACCCCTCCACTTT.

The chain employs TRBV11-2 and TRBJ2-3, with D possibly matching TRBD2 (6 bases). The germline V gene has CDR1 SGHAT and CDR2 FQNNGV. The CDR3 loop spans 14 amino acids. The germline V and J ends were trimmed by 5 bases and 2 bases, with 11 bases remaining between them. The CDR3 DNA reads as TGTGCCAGCAGCCAGGGACTTCACACAGATACGCAGTATTTT. It yields the protein CASSQGLHTDTQYF.

V is TRBV9 and J is TRBJ1-4, with TRBD1 matching 12 bases. The CDR3 loop spans 17 amino acids. The V gene's germline CDR1 is SGDLS and CDR2 YYNGEE. Losses at the gene ends were 3 bases for V and 6 bases for J; bases not matched to a gene: 9. This CDR3 reads CASSDPGQGAPDEKLFF. As DNA, the CDR3 is TGTGCCAGCAGCGATCCGGGACAGGGGGCGCCGGATGAAAAACTGTTTTTT.

The chain carries TRBV27 and TRBJ1-5; D is possibly TRBD1 (6 bases). The germline V and J ends were trimmed by 6 bases and 0 bases, with 15 bases remaining between them. This CDR3 region has 16 residues. Germline V gives CDR1 MNHEY, CDR2 SMNVEV (reference sequence). The CDR3 reads CASSPLGGNSNQPQHF. The CDR3 DNA sequence: TGTGCCAGCAGCCCTTTAGGGGGTAATAGCAATCAGCCCCAGCATTTT.

This clone was counted many times. The genes are TRBV18 and TRBJ1-3; the D is unclear. Germline CDR1 is KGHSH and CDR2 is LQKENI. V was cut by 1 base and J by 4 bases, with 14 bases left in between. The CDR3 length is 16 residues. The CDR3 sequence is CASSPLEALAGNTIYF. CDR3 nucleotide sequence: TGTGCCAGCTCACCACTCGAGGCCCTCGCGGGAAACACCATATATTTT.

The chain uses TRBV28 and TRBJ1-3; D might be TRBD1 (5 bases). Per the germline V gene, CDR1 is MDHEN and CDR2 is SYDVKM. The CDR3 covers 15 residues. V lost 6 bases and J 0 bases, leaving 12 bases between the germline ends. Here the CDR3 DNA reads TGTGCCAGCAGGCCAAACAGGTTCTCTGGAAACACCATATATTTT. Residues: CASRPNRFSGNTIYF. Together with reference TRBV28 and TRBJ1-3, the CDR3 gives the full variable domain: DVKVTQSSRYLVKRTGEKVFLECVQDMDHENMFWYRQDPGLGLRLIYFSYDVKMKEKGDIPEGYSVSREKKERFSLILESASTNQTSMYLCASRPNRFSGNTIYFGEGSWLTVV.

This chain connects TRBV7-9 to TRBJ2-2; D perhaps matches TRBD1 (5 bases). There are 13 residues in the CDR3. The germline gives CDR1 SEHNR, CDR2 FQNEAQ (reference sequence). Trimming pared 4 bases from V and 7 bases from J, leaving 10 bases between. CDR3 sequence: CASSWTKGGELFF. As DNA, the CDR3 is TGTGCCAGCAGCTGGACAAAGGGCGGGGAGCTGTTTTTT.

The chain couples TRBV5-5 to TRBJ2-1, with TRBD2 matching over 8 bases. Germline loops: CDR1 SGHKS, CDR2 YYEKEE (reference sequence). The V and J ends lost 4 bases and 3 bases, in that order; junction bases with no gene match: 15. This CDR3 region has 18 residues. CDR3 DNA sequence: TGTGCCAGCAGCCCAAGGGGCATACTAGCGGAGTACTACAATGAGCAGTTCTTC. It translates to CASSPRGILAEYYNEQFF.

This clone was observed a handful of times. The V call is TRBV27, the J call TRBJ1-2, with 7 bases identical to TRBD1. The germline gives CDR1 MNHEY, CDR2 SMNVEV (reference sequence). The CDR3 contains 13 residues. The V and J ends lost 5 bases and 8 bases, in that order; junction bases with no gene match: 8. This CDR3 reads CASSRQGSEGYTF. The CDR3 bases are TGTGCCAGCAGTCGACAGGGTTCAGAAGGCTACACCTTC.

This clone occurred a few times. The chain couples TRBV9 to TRBJ2-3, with 11 bases fitting TRBD2. Germline CDR1 and CDR2: SGDLS and YYNGEE. The CDR3 extends over 13 amino acids. J was trimmed by 11 bases and V by 3 bases; bases with no gene match: 5. The CDR3 protein is CASSGVAGGLQYF. DNA of the CDR3: TGTGCCAGCAGCGGGGTAGCGGGAGGGCTGCAGTATTTT.

In DNA, the CDR3 is TGTGCCAGTGCTCCAGTCCAAATGAACACCGGGGAGCTGTTTTTT. It codes for CASAPVQMNTGELFF. The chain joins TRBV19 to TRBJ2-2; D is undetermined. Germline loops: CDR1 LNHDA, CDR2 SQIVND (reference sequence). The CDR3 is 15 amino acids. V lost 8 bases, J lost 1 base, and 14 bases lay in between.

V is TRBV2 and J is TRBJ2-5; unclear D gene. In germline, CDR1 is SNHLY, CDR2 FYNNEI. The CDR3 has 14 amino acids. Trimming left V 3 bases short and J 5 bases short, with 13 bases between. CDR3 sequence reads: CASSETPSIETQYF. The CDR3 nucleotides read TGTGCCAGCAGTGAGACACCCTCAATTGAGACCCAGTACTTC.

This clone appeared a single time. J is TRBJ1-3 and V is TRBV6-1, with 7 bases that match TRBD1. The CDR3 is 14 amino acids. V lost 6 bases and J lost 2; bases outside the gene matches: 4. CDR1 and CDR2 (germline): MNHNS, SASEGT. CDR3 DNA sequence: TGTGCCAGCAGCACGACAGGGACTGGAAACACCATATATTTT. Translation: CASSTTGTGNTIYF.

Remarks on this clone: Other DNA sequences in the sample encode the same CDR3. The chain carries TRBV4-2 and TRBJ2-7, with 8 positions matching TRBD1. V gave up 1 base and J gave up 4 bases; unmatched junction bases: 3. This CDR3 region has 14 residues. Germline values: CDR1 LGHNA, CDR2 YNFKEQ. The CDR3 protein is CASSQGQGTYEQYF. For the CDR3, the DNA is TGTGCCAGCAGCCAAGGACAGGGGACTTACGAGCAGTACTTC.

This chain connects TRBV5-1 to TRBJ2-7; 13 nucleotides line up with TRBD2. The CDR3 consists of 16 residues. The V gene's germline CDR1 is SGHRS and CDR2 YFSETQ. Trimming at V came to 3 bases and at J to 4 bases, leaving 7 bases not matched to a gene. The CDR3 is CASSSNLLAGGYEQYF. The CDR3, as DNA: TGCGCCAGCAGCTCGAATCTACTAGCGGGAGGGTACGAGCAGTACTTC.

The chain recombines TRBV13 with TRBJ2-1; 12 nucleotides line up with TRBD2. Germline V gene lookup returns CDR1 PRHDT and CDR2 FYEKMQ (reference sequence). The length of the CDR3 is 16 residues. J lost 8 bases, V lost 6 bases, and 11 bases had no gene match. The DNA for the CDR3 is TGTGCCAGCAGGGCCCCTAGCGGGAGGGCAGCACATGAGCAGTTCTTC. Its protein product is CASRAPSGRAAHEQFF.

The J gene is TRBJ2-3, the V gene TRBV6-5; D is unresolved. The CDR3 has 13 amino acids. From germline, CDR1 is MNHEY and CDR2 SVGAGI. The ends were cut back, 6 bases at V and 0 bases at J, with 7 bases in the middle. CDR3 DNA sequence: TGTGCCAGCAGAGTGACTAGCACAGATACGCAGTATTTT. Translating it yields CASRVTSTDTQYF.